This T cell receptor beta chain is drawn from a study of memory CD8 T cells in hepatitis C reinfection. Study context: After reinfection, a couple of primary-infection resolvers became chronically infected. Findings and limits, study-wide: Only a handful of donors prevented definitive conclusions about public clonotypes.

Method: immunoSEQ multiplex PCR; TCRdb's copy keeps in-frame clones and lacks some. The sample has 6,000 or so clones, 85% to 90% seen once. Regarding this clone: Its antigen remains unidentified.

Time point here: pre-reinfection, 55 to 20 weeks before reinfection detection. Sorted cells were sequenced directly ex vivo without any in vitro expansion. A couple of donors provided sorted CD3+ CD8+ CD45RO- naive CD8 T cells at all three reinfection time points. Sequenced input: naive CD8+ T cells sorted from blood. The sequence was collected from a man in his fifties or sixties with hepatitis C virus infection.

CDR3 protein: CATSTTLAGDTDTQYF. The CDR3 DNA is TGTGCCACGAGCACCACACTAGCGGGAGACACAGATACGCAGTATTTT. The V and J genes are TRBV28 and TRBJ2-3, with 11 bases fitting TRBD2. CDR1 is MDHEN and CDR2 is SYDVKM in the germline V gene. V trimming: 10 bases; J trimming: 2 bases; junction bases outside the gene matches: 11. The CDR3 contains 16 residues.